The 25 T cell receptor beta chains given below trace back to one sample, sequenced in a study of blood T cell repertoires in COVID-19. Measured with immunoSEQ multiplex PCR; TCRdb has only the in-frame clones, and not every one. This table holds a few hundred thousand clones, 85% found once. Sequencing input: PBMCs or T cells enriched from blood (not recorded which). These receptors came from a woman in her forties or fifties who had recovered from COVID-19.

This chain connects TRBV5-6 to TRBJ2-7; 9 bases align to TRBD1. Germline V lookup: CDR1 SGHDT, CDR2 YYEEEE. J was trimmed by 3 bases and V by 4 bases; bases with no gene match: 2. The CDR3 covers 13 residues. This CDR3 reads CASSRDRVYEQYF. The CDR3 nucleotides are TGTGCCAGCAGCCGGGACAGGGTCTACGAGCAGTACTTC. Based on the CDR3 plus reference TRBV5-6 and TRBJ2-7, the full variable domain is DAGVTQSPTHLIKTRGQQVTLRCSPKSGHDTVSWYQQALGQGPQFIFQYYEEEERQRGNFPDRFSGHQFPNYSSELNVNALLLGDSALYLCASSRDRVYEQYFGPGTRLTVT.

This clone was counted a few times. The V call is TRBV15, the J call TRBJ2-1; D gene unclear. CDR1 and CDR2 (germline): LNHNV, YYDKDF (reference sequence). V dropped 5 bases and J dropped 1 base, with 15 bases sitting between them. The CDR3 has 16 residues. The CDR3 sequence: CATSRRSTSSYNEQFF. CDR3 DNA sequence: TGTGCCACCAGCCGCCGCTCCACTTCGTCCTACAATGAGCAGTTCTTC.

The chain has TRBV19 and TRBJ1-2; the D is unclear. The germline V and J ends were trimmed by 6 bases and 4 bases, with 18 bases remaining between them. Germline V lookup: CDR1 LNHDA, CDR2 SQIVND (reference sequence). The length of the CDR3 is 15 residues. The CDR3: CASRTLLSKSYGYTF. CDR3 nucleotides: TGTGCCAGTAGGACTCTACTAAGTAAGAGCTATGGCTACACCTTC.

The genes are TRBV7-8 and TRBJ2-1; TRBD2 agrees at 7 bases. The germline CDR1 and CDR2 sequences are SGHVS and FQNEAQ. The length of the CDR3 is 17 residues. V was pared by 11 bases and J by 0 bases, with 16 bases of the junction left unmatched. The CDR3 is CAGAPRTSEISYNEQFF. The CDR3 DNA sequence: TGTGCCGGGGCCCCCCGTACTAGCGAGATCTCCTACAATGAGCAGTTCTTC.

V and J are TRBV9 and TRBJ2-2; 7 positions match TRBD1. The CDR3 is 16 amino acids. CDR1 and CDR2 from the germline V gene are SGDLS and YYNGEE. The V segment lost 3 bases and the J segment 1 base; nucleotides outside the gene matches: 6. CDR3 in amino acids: CASSGEGAVNTGELFF. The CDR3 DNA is TGTGCCAGCAGCGGAGAGGGGGCGGTGAACACCGGGGAGCTGTTTTTT.

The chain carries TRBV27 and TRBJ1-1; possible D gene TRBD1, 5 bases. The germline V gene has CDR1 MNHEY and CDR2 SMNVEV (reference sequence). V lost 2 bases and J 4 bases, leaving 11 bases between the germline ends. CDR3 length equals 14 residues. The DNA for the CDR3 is TGTGCCAGCAGTTTAGTGGGGGGTGGCACTGAAGCTTTCTTT. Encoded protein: CASSLVGGGTEAFF.

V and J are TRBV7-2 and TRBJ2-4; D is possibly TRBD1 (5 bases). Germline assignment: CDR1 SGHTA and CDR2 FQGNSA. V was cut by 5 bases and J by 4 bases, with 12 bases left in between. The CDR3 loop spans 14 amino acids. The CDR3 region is CASSVETGKNIQYF. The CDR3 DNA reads TGTGCCAGCAGCGTAGAAACAGGAAAAAACATTCAGTACTTC. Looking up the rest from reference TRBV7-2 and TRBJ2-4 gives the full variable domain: GAGVSQSPSNKVTEKGKDVELRCDPISGHTALYWYRQSLGQGLEFLIYFQGNSAPDKSGLPSDRFSAERTGGSVSTLTIQRTQQEDSAVYLCASSVETGKNIQYFGAGTRLSVL.

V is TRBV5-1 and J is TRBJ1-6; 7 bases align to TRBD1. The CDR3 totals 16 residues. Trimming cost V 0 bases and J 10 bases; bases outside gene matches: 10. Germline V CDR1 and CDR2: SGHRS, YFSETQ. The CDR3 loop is CASSLEGTAGSSPLHF. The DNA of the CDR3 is TGCGCCAGCAGCTTGGAAGGGACAGCAGGATCCTCACCCCTCCACTTT.

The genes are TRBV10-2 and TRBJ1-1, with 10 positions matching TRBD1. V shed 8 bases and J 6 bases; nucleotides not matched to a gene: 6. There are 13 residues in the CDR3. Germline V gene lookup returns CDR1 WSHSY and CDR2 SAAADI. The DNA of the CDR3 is TGCGCCAGCGACAGGGGGCCTGACTCTGAAGCTTTCTTT. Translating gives CASDRGPDSEAFF.

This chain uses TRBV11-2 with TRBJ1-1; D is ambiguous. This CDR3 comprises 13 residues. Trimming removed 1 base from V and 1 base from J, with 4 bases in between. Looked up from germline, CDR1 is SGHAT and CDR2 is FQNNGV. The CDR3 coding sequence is TGTGCCAGCAGCTTAGTTCGGAACACTGAAGCTTTCTTT. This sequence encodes CASSLVRNTEAFF.

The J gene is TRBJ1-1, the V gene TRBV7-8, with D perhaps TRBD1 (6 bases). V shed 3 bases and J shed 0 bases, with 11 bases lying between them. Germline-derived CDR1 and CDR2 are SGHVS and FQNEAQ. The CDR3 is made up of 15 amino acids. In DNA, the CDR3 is TGTGCCAGCAGCTTGACCGGACAGATGAACACTGAAGCTTTCTTT. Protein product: CASSLTGQMNTEAFF.

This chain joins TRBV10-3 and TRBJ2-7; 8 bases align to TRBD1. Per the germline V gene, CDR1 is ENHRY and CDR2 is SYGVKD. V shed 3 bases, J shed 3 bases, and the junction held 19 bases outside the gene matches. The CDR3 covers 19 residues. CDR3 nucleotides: TGTGCCATCAGTGACGTCCCGGGACAGGCTACTATAACGGGCTACGAGCAGTACTTC. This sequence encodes CAISDVPGQATITGYEQYF.

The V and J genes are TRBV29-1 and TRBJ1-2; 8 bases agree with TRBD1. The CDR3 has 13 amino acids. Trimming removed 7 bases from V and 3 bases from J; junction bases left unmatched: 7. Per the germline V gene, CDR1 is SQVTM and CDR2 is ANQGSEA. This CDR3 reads CSALQGEHYGYTF. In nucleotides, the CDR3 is TGCAGCGCCCTACAGGGGGAACACTATGGCTACACCTTC.

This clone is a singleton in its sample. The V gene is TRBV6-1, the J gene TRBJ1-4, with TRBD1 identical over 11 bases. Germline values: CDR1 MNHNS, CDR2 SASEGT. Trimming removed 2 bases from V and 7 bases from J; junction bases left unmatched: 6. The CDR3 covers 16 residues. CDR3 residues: CASSELPGTGGEKLFF. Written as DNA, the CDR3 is TGTGCCAGCAGTGAATTGCCCGGGACAGGGGGTGAAAAACTGTTTTTT.

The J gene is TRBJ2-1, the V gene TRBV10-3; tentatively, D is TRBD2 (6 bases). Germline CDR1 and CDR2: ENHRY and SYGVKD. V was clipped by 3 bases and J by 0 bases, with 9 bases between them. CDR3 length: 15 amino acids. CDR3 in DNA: TGTGCCATCAGTGAACGGGGGAGCTCCTACAATGAGCAGTTCTTC. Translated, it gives CAISERGSSYNEQFF.

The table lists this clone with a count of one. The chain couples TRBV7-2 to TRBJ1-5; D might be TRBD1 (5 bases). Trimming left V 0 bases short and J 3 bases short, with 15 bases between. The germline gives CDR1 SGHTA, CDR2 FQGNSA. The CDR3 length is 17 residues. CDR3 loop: CASSLARGTTDNQPQHF. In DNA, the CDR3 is TGTGCCAGCAGCTTAGCTCGGGGGACGACTGACAATCAGCCCCAGCATTTT.

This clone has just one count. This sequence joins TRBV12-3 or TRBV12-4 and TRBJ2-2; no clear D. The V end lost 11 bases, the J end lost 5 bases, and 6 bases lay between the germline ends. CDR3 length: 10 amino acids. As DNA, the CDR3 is TGTGCCTCCGGGACCGGGGAGCTGTTTTTT. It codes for CASGTGELFF.

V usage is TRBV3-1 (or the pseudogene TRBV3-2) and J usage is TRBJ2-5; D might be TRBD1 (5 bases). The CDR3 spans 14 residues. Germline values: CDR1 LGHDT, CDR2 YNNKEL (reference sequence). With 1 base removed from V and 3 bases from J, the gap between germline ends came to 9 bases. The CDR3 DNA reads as TGTGCCAGCAGCCAAGGGATAGGGGAAGAGACCCAGTACTTC. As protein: CASSQGIGEETQYF.

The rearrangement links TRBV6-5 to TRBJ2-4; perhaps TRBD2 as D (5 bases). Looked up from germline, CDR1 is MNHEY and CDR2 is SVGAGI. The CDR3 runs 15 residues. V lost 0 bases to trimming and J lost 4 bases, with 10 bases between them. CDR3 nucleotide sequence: TGTGCCAGCAGTTACTCCCGGGGTGGAAAAAACATTCAGTACTTC. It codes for CASSYSRGGKNIQYF.

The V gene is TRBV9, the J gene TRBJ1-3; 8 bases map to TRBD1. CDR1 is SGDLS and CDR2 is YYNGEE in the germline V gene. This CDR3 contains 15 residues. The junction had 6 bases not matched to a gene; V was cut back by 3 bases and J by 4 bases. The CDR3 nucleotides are TGTGCCAGCAGCGCCGGACAGGGCACCGGAAACACCATATATTTT. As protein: CASSAGQGTGNTIYF. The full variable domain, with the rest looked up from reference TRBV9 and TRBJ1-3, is DSGVTQTPKHLITATGQRVTLRCSPRSGDLSVYWYQQSLDQGLQFLIQYYNGEERAKGNILERFSAQQFPDLHSELNLSSLELGDSALYFCASSAGQGTGNTIYFGEGSWLTVV.

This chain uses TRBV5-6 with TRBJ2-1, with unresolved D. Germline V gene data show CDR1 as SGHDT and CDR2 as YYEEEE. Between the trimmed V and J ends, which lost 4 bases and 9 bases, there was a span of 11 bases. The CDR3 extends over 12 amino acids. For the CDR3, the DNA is TGTGCCAGCAGCCCGGTCACGGGTGAGCAGTTCTTC. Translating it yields CASSPVTGEQFF.

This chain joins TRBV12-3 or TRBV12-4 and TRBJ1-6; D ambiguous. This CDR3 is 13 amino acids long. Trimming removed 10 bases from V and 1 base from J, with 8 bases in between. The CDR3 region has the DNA TGTGCCATCGGAGGGTCCTATAATTCACCCCTCCACTTT. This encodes CAIGGSYNSPLHF.

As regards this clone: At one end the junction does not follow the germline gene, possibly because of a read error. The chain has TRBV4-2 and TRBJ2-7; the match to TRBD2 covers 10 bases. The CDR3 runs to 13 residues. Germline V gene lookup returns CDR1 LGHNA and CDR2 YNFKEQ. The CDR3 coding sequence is TGTGCCAGCAGCCAAGGCGGGACTAGCGAGAAGTACTTC. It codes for CASSQGGTSEKYF.

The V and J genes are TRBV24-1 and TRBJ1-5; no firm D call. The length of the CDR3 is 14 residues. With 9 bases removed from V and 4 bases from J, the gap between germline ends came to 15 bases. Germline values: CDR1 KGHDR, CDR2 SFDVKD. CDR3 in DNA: TGTGCCACCCCTCCCGGAGAGGGAAATCAGCCCCAGCATTTT. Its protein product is CATPPGEGNQPQHF.

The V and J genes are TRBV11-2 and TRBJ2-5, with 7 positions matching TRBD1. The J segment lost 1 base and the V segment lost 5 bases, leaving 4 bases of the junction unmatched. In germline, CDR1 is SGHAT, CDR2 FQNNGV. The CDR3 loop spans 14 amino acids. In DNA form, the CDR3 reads TGTGCCAGCAGCAGGGGACAGCTCCAAGAGACCCAGTACTTC. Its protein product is CASSRGQLQETQYF.